The 24 T cell receptor beta chains below all came from one sample that was sequenced in a study of shared clonotypes between healthy human individuals. The table came from immunoSEQ multiplex PCR; TCRdb's copy has only in-frame clones and leaves some out. Counted here are 470,000 or so clones, around 80% occurring once; the ten biggest clones make up about 12%. The sample was PBMCs. Receptors were obtained from a woman aged 40 to 49 in good health. Some clones in this sample may be carry-over from other donors' samples.

This chain joins TRBV5-4 and TRBJ2-3; D might be TRBD2 (6 bases). The germline V gene encodes CDR1 SGHNT and CDR2 YYREEE (reference sequence). This CDR3 is 16 amino acids long. Trimming took off 1 base at V and 0 bases at J, with 12 bases between the two ends. CDR3 protein: CASSLKLAESTDTQYF. The CDR3 DNA is TGTGCCAGCAGCTTGAAACTAGCCGAGAGCACAGATACGCAGTATTTT.

The chain recombines TRBV10-2 with TRBJ2-3; D is unclear. V shed 3 bases and J shed 0 bases, with 7 bases lying between them. The CDR3 sequence is 14 residues long. Germline assignment: CDR1 WSHSY and CDR2 SAAADI. The CDR3 DNA follows: TGCGCCAGCAGTGACAGGTGGAGCACAGATACGCAGTATTTT. This gives the protein CASSDRWSTDTQYF.

The table lists this clone with a count of one. The J gene is TRBJ1-5, the V gene TRBV18; D remains ambiguous. There are 14 residues in the CDR3. V gave up 3 bases and J gave up 5 bases, with 11 bases separating them. CDR1 is KGHSH, CDR2 LQKENI, per germline. CDR3 bases: TGTGCCAGCTCACCGAATTTTGAGGATCAGCCCCAGCATTTT. This encodes CASSPNFEDQPQHF.

This clone has a handful of counts. The V gene is TRBV2, the J gene TRBJ1-4; 8 bases match TRBD1. Trimming removed 7 bases from V and 3 bases from J; junction bases left unmatched: 4. This CDR3 has 14 residues. Germline values: CDR1 SNHLY, CDR2 FYNNEI. The CDR3 here is CASTTDRANEKLFF. CDR3 DNA: TGTGCCAGCACGACGGACAGGGCTAATGAAAAACTGTTTTTT. The whole variable domain, remainder taken from reference TRBV2 and TRBJ1-4, is EPEVTQTPSHQVTQMGQEVILRCVPISNHLYFYWYRQILGQKVEFLVSFYNNEISEKSEIFDDQFSVERPDGSNFTLKIRSTKLEDSAMYFCASTTDRANEKLFFGSGTQLSVL.

V usage is TRBV27 and J usage is TRBJ2-5; TRBD1 is a possible D gene (7 bases). Deletions cut 4 bases from V and 5 bases from J, with 14 bases between. CDR1 and CDR2 (germline): MNHEY, SMNVEV (reference sequence). This CDR3 is 14 amino acids long. Here the CDR3 DNA reads TGTGCCAGCAGTTCCAGGGGGGCAGAGGAGACCCAGTACTTC. Translated, it gives CASSSRGAEETQYF.

V is TRBV7-2 and J is TRBJ2-7; D is ambiguous. CDR3 length: 11 amino acids. Between the trimmed V and J ends, which lost 3 bases and 6 bases, there was a span of 6 bases. Germline CDR1 is SGHTA and CDR2 is FQGNSA. Written as DNA, the CDR3 is TGTGCCAGCAGCTTCGCTACCGAGCAGTACTTC. It encodes CASSFATEQYF.

In regard to this clone: Its ends do not fully match the called genes, so a read error is possible. Other DNA variants within this sample encode the same CDR3. The J gene is TRBJ1-5, the V gene TRBV19; TRBD1 matches 8 bases. Germline CDR1 and CDR2: LNHDA and SQIVND (reference sequence). The CDR3 length is 15 residues. Here the CDR3 reads CASSTGQGLGEPQHF. Here the CDR3 DNA reads TGTGCCAGCAGTACAGGACAGGGCCTAGGGGAGCCCCAGCATTTT.

This clone was picked up one time. The rearrangement joins TRBV4-3 to TRBJ2-1; 8 bases are shared with TRBD2. The trim removed 1 base at V and 2 bases at J, leaving 4 bases unmatched. The CDR3 length is 16 residues. In germline, CDR1 is LGHNA, CDR2 YSLEER. The CDR3 sequence: CASSQAGLGPYNEQFF. As DNA, the CDR3 is TGCGCCAGCAGCCAAGCGGGACTAGGTCCCTACAATGAGCAGTTCTTC.

The chain recombines TRBV28 with TRBJ1-1; 8 nucleotides match TRBD1. Germline lookup yields CDR1 MDHEN and CDR2 SYDVKM. The CDR3 has 13 residues. The V gene end was trimmed by 8 bases and the J gene end by 8 bases; junction bases not matched to a gene: 10. CDR3 sequence (DNA): TGTGCCAGCCAAGGGGACAGGCCCAGGGAAGCTTTCTTT. This translates into CASQGDRPREAFF.

The chain is built from TRBV15 and TRBJ2-5; D gene ambiguous. V shed 0 bases and J shed 5 bases, with 13 bases lying between them. The CDR3 contains 15 residues. CDR1 LNHNV and CDR2 YYDKDF come from the germline V gene (reference sequence). For the CDR3, the DNA is TGTGCCACCAGCAGAGATAAAGCACTCGGGGAGACCCAGTACTTC. This sequence encodes CATSRDKALGETQYF.

This chain connects TRBV7-9 to TRBJ2-1; the match to TRBD2 covers 13 bases. J gave up 0 bases and V 0 bases, and 5 bases lay outside the gene matches. The length of the CDR3 is 19 residues. Germline V gene data show CDR1 as SEHNR and CDR2 as FQNEAQ (reference sequence). Here the CDR3 DNA reads TGTGCCAGCAGCTTAGCAGTGGGACTAGCGGGAACCTCCTACAATGAGCAGTTCTTC. Amino acid sequence: CASSLAVGLAGTSYNEQFF.

J is TRBJ2-5 and V is TRBV19; D uncertain. This CDR3 has 15 amino acids. V lost 8 bases and J 0 bases, leaving 16 bases between the germline ends. The germline V gene has CDR1 LNHDA and CDR2 SQIVND (reference sequence). CDR3 coding DNA: TGTGCCAGTCAACGAACAAACATTAACCAAGAGACCCAGTACTTC. Amino acid sequence: CASQRTNINQETQYF. Variable domain in full (rest from reference TRBV19 and TRBJ2-5): DGGITQSPKYLFRKEGQNVTLSCEQNLNHDAMYWYRQDPGQGLRLIYYSQIVNDFQKGDIAEGYSVSREKKESFPLTVTSAQKNPTAFYLCASQRTNINQETQYFGPGTRLLVL.

This rearrangement joins TRBV28 to TRBJ2-7, with 10 bases aligning to TRBD1. The length of the CDR3 is 15 residues. Looked up from germline, CDR1 is MDHEN and CDR2 is SYDVKM. V dropped 6 bases and J dropped 2; count of bases not matched to a gene: 7. In DNA form, the CDR3 reads TGTGCCAGCAGGGTGGGACAGGGGTTAGCCTACGAGCAGTACTTC. Translated: CASRVGQGLAYEQYF.

The chain uses TRBV2 and TRBJ2-5, with D tentatively TRBD1 (8 bases). The V and J ends lost 7 bases and 5 bases respectively, with 17 bases between them. This CDR3 is 14 amino acids long. Per germline, CDR1 SNHLY and CDR2 FYNNEI. The DNA of the CDR3 is TGTGCCAGCACCCGGACAGGGAGGGAGGAGACCCAGTACTTC. Translated: CASTRTGREETQYF.

The CDR3 spells CASSLAQQGSPLHF. The CDR3 DNA sequence: TGTGCCAGCAGCTTAGCACAGCAGGGTTCACCCCTCCACTTT. The chain couples TRBV7-9 to TRBJ1-6; D is possibly TRBD1 (5 bases). Trimming stripped 0 bases from V and 9 bases from J, with 9 bases between. Per the germline V gene, CDR1 is SEHNR and CDR2 is FQNEAQ (reference sequence). The CDR3 has 14 amino acids.

The chain employs TRBV5-4 and TRBJ2-3; 9 bases fit TRBD2. Trimming at V came to 5 bases and at J to 4 bases, leaving 8 bases not matched to a gene. Germline V gene lookup returns CDR1 SGHNT and CDR2 YYREEE (reference sequence). The CDR3 extends over 15 amino acids. CDR3 loop: CASRPSRGRADTQYF. The CDR3 DNA follows: TGTGCCAGCAGACCTTCACGCGGGAGGGCAGATACGCAGTATTTT.

The chain couples TRBV10-3 to TRBJ1-4, with D maybe TRBD1 (6 bases). Deletions cut 6 bases from V and 4 bases from J, with 12 bases between. The CDR3 contains 14 residues. Germline V gene sequence: CDR1 ENHRY, CDR2 SYGVKD. The CDR3 region is CAISPDSRNEKLFF. The DNA of the CDR3 is TGTGCCATCAGCCCGGACAGTCGTAATGAAAAACTGTTTTTT.

Turning to this clone: One junction end does not reproduce the germline sequence, and a read error may be involved. V usage is TRBV7-7 and J usage is TRBJ2-2, with 10 bases aligning to TRBD1. Germline V gene sequence: CDR1 SSHAT, CDR2 FNYEAQ (reference sequence). The CDR3 is 16 residues long. The CDR3 bases are TGTGCTAGCAGCTCAGGGACAGGGGAAGGCACCGGGGAGCTGTTTTTT. Encoded protein: CASSSGTGEGTGELFF.

This CDR3 is CASSALFETSGREEQFF. The CDR3 region has the DNA TGTGCCAGCAGTGCCCTCTTTGAGACTAGCGGGAGGGAGGAGCAGTTCTTC. The rearrangement uses TRBV27 and TRBJ2-1; 14 nucleotides align to TRBD2. This CDR3 has 17 amino acids. With V trimmed by 5 bases and J by 10 bases, 13 bases remained unmatched. Germline V gene lookup returns CDR1 MNHEY and CDR2 SMNVEV (reference sequence).

The chain recombines TRBV7-8 with TRBJ2-1; D not resolved. The CDR3 is made up of 15 amino acids. Germline V lookup: CDR1 SGHVS, CDR2 FQNEAQ. V was pared by 0 bases and J by 8 bases, with 14 bases between. The CDR3 DNA follows: TGTGCCAGCAGCTTAGCGGTACTTCTCGGCGATGAGCAGTTCTTC. Amino acids: CASSLAVLLGDEQFF.

This chain joins TRBV28 and TRBJ2-5; the D gene is possibly TRBD2 (5 bases). The CDR3 runs 12 residues. Germline V gene data show CDR1 as MDHEN and CDR2 as SYDVKM. The V end lost 4 bases, the J end lost 11 bases, and 14 bases lay between the germline ends. CDR3 protein: CASSSPLREQYF. The CDR3 DNA follows: TGTGCCAGCAGTTCCCCCTTGAGGGAGCAGTACTTC.

The chain combines TRBV7-2 with TRBJ1-1; D is uncertain. Deletions cut 2 bases from V and 11 bases from J, with 15 bases between. From germline, CDR1 is SGHTA and CDR2 FQGNSA. The CDR3 extends over 13 amino acids. The CDR3 DNA is TGTGCCAGCAGCTTAACGGCGGGCGGGCCCGCTTTCTTT. Translated, it gives CASSLTAGGPAFF.

V gene TRBV28 combines with J gene TRBJ1-6; D is undetermined. Trimming cost V 7 bases and J 1 base, with 11 bases left between them. The CDR3 totals 15 residues. Germline values: CDR1 MDHEN, CDR2 SYDVKM. The CDR3 sequence is CASIGFGSYNSPLHF. In DNA form, the CDR3 reads TGTGCCAGCATCGGGTTTGGGTCCTATAATTCACCCCTCCACTTT.

The rearrangement joins TRBV28 to TRBJ1-2, with 9 positions matching TRBD1. CDR3 length: 16 residues. V was pared by 10 bases and J by 5 bases, with 17 bases of the junction left unmatched. Germline V gives CDR1 MDHEN, CDR2 SYDVKM. CDR3 coding DNA: TGTGCCACTACCAGCAACAGGGGGCAGAAGATGTATGGCTACACCTTC. Translated, it gives CATTSNRGQKMYGYTF.